Below, 19 T cell receptor beta chains from the same sample are listed, as sequenced in a study of regulatory T cells in long-lasting Graves disease. Arm-PCR of CDR3 regions and iRepertoire HTBI primers were used to build TCR beta libraries. TCRdb reprocessed the multiplex PCR reads via MiXCR and lists one record per CDR3 protein. This table has hundreds of thousands of distinct CDR3 sequences, less than 20% appearing once. Documented time point: newly diagnosed GD, antithyroid drugs for less than 3 months. Making the TCR library involved RNA that had been extracted from PBMCs. This same sample was also taken into another study, of T cells in Graves' hyperthyroidism and ophthalmopathy.

Sequenced here: peripheral blood mononuclear cells (PBMCs), sampled at new diagnosis, from a patient treated with antithyroid drugs. The origin of the receptors is a woman aged 25 to 39 with Graves disease.

At least ten counts were recorded for this clonotype. The chain carries TRBV24-1 and TRBJ2-3; D remains unclear. This CDR3 has 12 amino acids. Germline V gene lookup returns CDR1 KGHDR and CDR2 SFDVKD. V lost 4 bases and J lost 3, with 4 bases in between. CDR3 nucleotides: TGTGCCACCAGTGACTTTACAGATACGCAGTATTTT. Translation: CATSDFTDTQYF.

This clonotype was counted at least ten times. The CDR3 nucleotides are TGTGCCAGCAGTTGTCTGGAGACCCAGTACTTC. Translation gives CASSCLETQYF. The genes are TRBV7-3 and TRBJ2-5, with unresolved D. V lost 6 bases, J lost 5 bases, and 7 bases lay in between. The CDR3 contains 11 residues. Germline V gives CDR1 SGHTA, CDR2 FQGTGA.

This clonotype was observed a few times. The chain has TRBV20-1 and TRBJ1-5, with 10 bases identical to TRBD1. J lost 5 bases, V lost 6 bases, and 7 bases had no gene match. The CDR3 is 14 amino acids. CDR1 is DFQATT and CDR2 is SNEGSKA in the germline V gene (reference sequence). The CDR3 nucleotides are TGCAGTGCCCTGGACAGGGGGTCGGATCAGCCCCAGCATTTT. Protein product: CSALDRGSDQPQHF.

This clonotype was observed many times. This rearrangement joins TRBV14 to TRBJ2-1; TRBD2 aligns across 10 bases. The CDR3 has 13 amino acids. From germline, CDR1 is SGHDN and CDR2 FVKESK. Trimming at V came to 5 bases and at J to 7 bases, leaving 2 bases not matched to a gene. CDR3 sequence (DNA): TGTGCCAGCAGCTGGGGACTAGCGAATGAGCAGTTCTTC. The encoded protein is CASSWGLANEQFF.

The gene calls are TRBV5-1 and TRBJ2-7; D might be TRBD1 (6 bases). Looked up from germline, CDR1 is SGHRS and CDR2 is YFSETQ. The CDR3 is made up of 15 amino acids. Trimming left V 0 bases short and J 3 bases short, with 13 bases between. The DNA of the CDR3 is TGCGCCAGCAGCTTGGAACAGGGAAGACGCTACGAGCAGTACTTC. Protein sequence: CASSLEQGRRYEQYF.

This clonotype was seen at least ten times. The genes are TRBV15 and TRBJ1-2, with D possibly TRBD1 on 6 matching bases. The CDR3 length is 17 residues. V was cut by 0 bases and J by 0 bases, with 14 bases left in between. Looked up from germline, CDR1 is LNHNV and CDR2 is YYDKDF (reference sequence). CDR3 amino acids: CATSRDLQGGANYGYTF. The CDR3 DNA sequence: TGTGCCACCAGCAGAGATCTACAGGGTGGTGCTAACTATGGCTACACCTTC.

This clonotype was recorded many times. This chain joins TRBV7-2 and TRBJ2-3; no reliable D call. Looked up from germline, CDR1 is SGHTA and CDR2 is FQGNSA. The CDR3 is 13 residues long. The V end lost 4 bases, the J end lost 4 bases, and 9 bases lay between the germline ends. DNA of the CDR3: TGTGCCAGCAGCTATATAGCAGCAGATACGCAGTATTTT. As protein: CASSYIAADTQYF.

This clonotype has a count of ten or more. This chain links TRBV4-2 with TRBJ2-5; D possibly matches TRBD1 or TRBD2 (5 bases each). The CDR3 sequence is 14 residues long. Germline CDR1 LGHNA, CDR2 YNFKEQ. V lost 1 base to trimming and J lost 4 bases, with 10 bases between them. CDR3 DNA: TGTGCCAGCAGCCAAGTCGTGAGGGGAGAGACCCAGTACTTC. It codes for CASSQVVRGETQYF.

Comment on this clonotype: A read error is possible here, since a much larger clone lies one base away. The rearrangement links TRBV18 to TRBJ2-1; the D is unclear. Looked up from germline, CDR1 is KGHSH and CDR2 is LQKENI. CDR3 length equals 11 residues. V was trimmed by 3 bases and J by 12 bases, leaving 9 bases between them. CDR3 sequence: CASSPREWQFF. As DNA, the CDR3 is TGTGCCAGCTCACCGCGCGAGTGGCAGTTCTTC. Together with reference TRBV18 and TRBJ2-1, the CDR3 gives the full variable domain: NAGVMQNPRHLVRRRGQEARLRCSPMKGHSHVYWYRQLPEEGLKFMVYLQKENIIDESGMPKERFSAEFPKEGPSILRIQQVVRGDSAAYFCASSPREWQFFGPGTRLTVL.

This clonotype appeared a few times. The V and J genes are TRBV4-1 and TRBJ1-2; D gene unclear. Germline CDR1 MGHRA, CDR2 YSYEKL. V lost 2 bases, J lost 5 bases, and 18 bases lay in between. The CDR3 runs to 16 residues. This CDR3 reads CASSQPTGFRGYGYTF. The CDR3 nucleotides read TGCGCCAGCAGCCAACCGACCGGGTTTCGTGGTTATGGCTACACCTTC.

The rearrangement joins TRBV29-1 to TRBJ2-7, with D possibly TRBD1 on 6 matching bases. CDR1 is SQVTM and CDR2 is ANQGSEA in the germline V gene. The CDR3 loop spans 12 amino acids. Deletions cut 5 bases from V and 5 bases from J, with 13 bases between. DNA of the CDR3: TGCAGCGTTTTAATACAGGGAAACGAGCAGTACTTC. The encoded protein is CSVLIQGNEQYF.

The table lists this clonotype with many counts. V gene TRBV5-1 combines with J gene TRBJ2-7, with 12 bases that match TRBD2. V lost 3 bases to trimming and J lost 2 bases; unmatched junction nucleotides: 3. CDR1 SGHRS and CDR2 YFSETQ come from the germline V gene. This CDR3 contains 15 residues. CDR3 coding DNA: TGCGCCAGCAGCTCGGGACTAGCGGGTACCTACGAGCAGTACTTC. Translated, it gives CASSSGLAGTYEQYF.

This clonotype was recorded many times. The chain uses TRBV5-1 and TRBJ2-5; perhaps D is TRBD1 or TRBD2 (5 bases each). Germline V lookup: CDR1 SGHRS, CDR2 YFSETQ. V gave up 3 bases and J gave up 2 bases, with 17 bases separating them. CDR3 length: 16 amino acids. CDR3 DNA sequence: TGCGCCAGCAGCTCCCTCGGGACGCCAACACAAGAGACCCAGTACTTC. It yields the protein CASSSLGTPTQETQYF.

Many counts were recorded for this clonotype. This chain links TRBV2 with TRBJ1-5; 7 bases are a match to TRBD1. Germline loops: CDR1 SNHLY, CDR2 FYNNEI. The trim removed 3 bases at V and 8 bases at J, leaving 13 bases unmatched. The CDR3 is made up of 16 amino acids. Here the CDR3 reads CASSDSRDSVGEPQHF. Written as DNA, the CDR3 is TGTGCCAGCAGTGATTCCCGGGACAGCGTAGGGGAGCCCCAGCATTTT.

The J gene is TRBJ1-1, the V gene TRBV10-2; D is uncertain. The length of the CDR3 is 13 residues. V was clipped by 4 bases and J by 1 base, with 7 bases between them. Germline V lookup: CDR1 WSHSY, CDR2 SAAADI. The CDR3 region is CASSGKANTEAFF. DNA of the CDR3: TGCGCCAGCAGTGGAAAAGCGAACACTGAAGCTTTCTTT.

This clonotype showed up many times. The gene calls are TRBV27 and TRBJ1-2; 9 bases fit TRBD1. This CDR3 has 16 residues. Germline V lookup: CDR1 MNHEY, CDR2 SMNVEV (reference sequence). Trimming at V came to 5 bases and at J to 5 bases, leaving 12 bases not matched to a gene. The CDR3 region is CASSSSGQGSYYGYTF. CDR3 DNA: TGTGCCAGCAGTAGTTCGGGACAGGGTTCTTATTATGGCTACACCTTC.

The chain uses TRBV3-1 and TRBJ2-5; D is unresolved. This CDR3 has 12 residues. V shed 4 bases and J shed 4 bases, with 7 bases lying between them. Germline CDR1 LGHDT, CDR2 YNNKEL (reference sequence). The CDR3 DNA is TGTGCCAGCAGCCCGCGGACAGAGACCCAGTACTTC. Translated: CASSPRTETQYF.

In this sample, this clonotype turned up many times. The J gene is TRBJ2-3, the V gene TRBV28, with a weak D call TRBD2 (5 bases). CDR3 length: 15 amino acids. V lost 1 base and J 3 bases, leaving 11 bases between the germline ends. CDR1 and CDR2 from the germline V gene are MDHEN and SYDVKM. The CDR3 nucleotides read TGTGCCAGCAGTTTATTGGGGAGAGGAACAGATACGCAGTATTTT. This codes for CASSLLGRGTDTQYF.

The chain links TRBV24-1 to TRBJ2-3, with 7 bases fitting TRBD1. The CDR3 extends over 17 amino acids. The germline V gene encodes CDR1 KGHDR and CDR2 SFDVKD. V was pared by 3 bases and J by 3 bases, with 11 bases of the junction left unmatched. CDR3 amino acids: CATSDTWTGPRTDTQYF. CDR3 DNA sequence: TGTGCCACCAGTGATACCTGGACAGGTCCTAGGACAGATACGCAGTATTTT.